This T cell receptor beta chain was identified during a study of siplizumab effects on memory and regulatory T cells. Study observations and caveats: The mean Treg-derived percentage of mappable alloreactive CD4+ clones was about 70% with siplizumab compared with less than 35% in controls.

The protocol was immunoSEQ multiplex PCR, while the TCRdb copy is restricted to in-frame clones and leaves out a portion. The table has over 65,000 clones, 85% to 95% seen once. Regarding this clone: Its antigen is unknown.

Between the trimmed V and J ends, which lost 0 bases and 4 bases, there was a span of 15 bases. CDR1 is MNHEY, CDR2 SVGAGI, per germline. This CDR3 comprises 16 residues. The chain joins TRBV6-5 to TRBJ2-5; perhaps TRBD2 as D (5 bases). Sequences were obtained from CD8+ T cells sorted from blood. This receptor was taken from a human donor in good health. Here the CDR3 DNA reads TGTGCCAGCAGTTACTCGGGAGCCGCCCTCCGAGAGACCCAGTACTTC. It translates to CASSYSGAALRETQYF.